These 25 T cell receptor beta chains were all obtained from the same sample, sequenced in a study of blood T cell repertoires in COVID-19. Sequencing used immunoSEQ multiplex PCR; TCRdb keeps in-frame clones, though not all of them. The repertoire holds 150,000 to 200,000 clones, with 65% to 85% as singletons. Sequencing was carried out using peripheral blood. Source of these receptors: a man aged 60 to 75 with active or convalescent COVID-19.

The CDR3 protein is CASSLKRASTDTQYF. The CDR3 DNA is TGTGCCAGCAGTCTTAAGCGGGCCAGCACAGATACGCAGTATTTT. The chain combines TRBV2 with TRBJ2-3; D is possibly TRBD2 (6 bases). V dropped 5 bases and J dropped 0 bases, with 12 bases sitting between them. This CDR3 comprises 15 residues. CDR1 and CDR2 (germline): SNHLY, FYNNEI.

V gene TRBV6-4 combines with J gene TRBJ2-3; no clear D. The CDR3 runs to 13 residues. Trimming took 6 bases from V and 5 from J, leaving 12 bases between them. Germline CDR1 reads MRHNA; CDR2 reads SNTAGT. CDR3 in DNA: TGTGCCAGCAGCCCTACCCCCCAAGATACGCAGTATTTT. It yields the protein CASSPTPQDTQYF.

The CDR3 loop reads CASSILTGTGELFF. The CDR3 nucleotides read TGTGCCAGTAGTATATTGACGGGCACCGGGGAGCTGTTTTTT. The gene calls are TRBV19 and TRBJ2-2; no clear D. The CDR3 contains 14 residues. The germline V gene has CDR1 LNHDA and CDR2 SQIVND (reference sequence). V was clipped by 2 bases and J by 4 bases, with 8 bases between them.

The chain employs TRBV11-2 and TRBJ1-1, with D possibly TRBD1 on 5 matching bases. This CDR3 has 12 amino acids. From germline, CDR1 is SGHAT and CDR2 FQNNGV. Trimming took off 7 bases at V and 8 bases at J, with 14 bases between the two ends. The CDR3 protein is CASTVWGQEAFF. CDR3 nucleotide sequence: TGTGCCAGCACTGTTTGGGGCCAGGAAGCTTTCTTT. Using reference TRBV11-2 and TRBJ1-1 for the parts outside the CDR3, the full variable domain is EAGVAQSPRYKIIEKRQSVAFWCNPISGHATLYWYQQILGQGPKLLIQFQNNGVVDDSQLPKDRFSAERLKGVDSTLKIQPAKLEDSAVYLCASTVWGQEAFFGQGTRLTVV.

The CDR3 here is CASSLSNEKLFF. CDR3 DNA sequence: TGTGCCAGCAGTTTATCAAATGAAAAACTGTTTTTT. This chain uses TRBV28 with TRBJ1-4; D gene uncertain. Between the trimmed V and J ends, which lost 1 base and 5 bases, there was a span of 2 bases. The CDR3 runs 12 residues. Germline CDR1 and CDR2: MDHEN and SYDVKM.

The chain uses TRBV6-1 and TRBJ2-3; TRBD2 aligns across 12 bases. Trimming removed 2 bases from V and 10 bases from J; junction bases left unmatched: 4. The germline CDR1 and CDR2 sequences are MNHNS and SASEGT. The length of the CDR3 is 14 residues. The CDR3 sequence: CASSELAGGSAQYF. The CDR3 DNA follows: TGTGCCAGCAGTGAACTAGCGGGGGGGAGTGCGCAGTATTTT.

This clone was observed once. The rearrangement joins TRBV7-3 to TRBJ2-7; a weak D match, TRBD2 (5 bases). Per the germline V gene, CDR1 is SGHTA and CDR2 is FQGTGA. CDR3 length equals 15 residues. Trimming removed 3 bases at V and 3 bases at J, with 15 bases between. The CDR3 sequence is CASSLRVRENYEQYF. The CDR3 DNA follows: TGTGCCAGCAGCTTGAGGGTGAGGGAAAACTACGAGCAGTACTTC.

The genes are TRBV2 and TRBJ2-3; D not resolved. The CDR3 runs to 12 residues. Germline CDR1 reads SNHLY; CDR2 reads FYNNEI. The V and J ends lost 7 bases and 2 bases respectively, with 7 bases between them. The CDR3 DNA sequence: TGTGCCAGCACGACTCACACAGATACGCAGTATTTT. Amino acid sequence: CASTTHTDTQYF.

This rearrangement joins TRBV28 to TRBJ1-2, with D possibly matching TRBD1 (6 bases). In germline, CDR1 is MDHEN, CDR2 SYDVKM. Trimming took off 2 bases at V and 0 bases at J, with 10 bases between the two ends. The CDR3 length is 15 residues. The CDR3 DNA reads TGTGCCAGCAGTTTACCGACAGGAGCTAACTATGGCTACACCTTC. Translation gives CASSLPTGANYGYTF.

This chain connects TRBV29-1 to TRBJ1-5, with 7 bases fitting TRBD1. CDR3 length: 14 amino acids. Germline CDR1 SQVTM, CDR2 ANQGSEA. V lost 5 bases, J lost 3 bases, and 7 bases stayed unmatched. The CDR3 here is CSVSPGTANQPQHF. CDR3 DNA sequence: TGCAGCGTTTCACCCGGGACAGCCAATCAGCCCCAGCATTTT. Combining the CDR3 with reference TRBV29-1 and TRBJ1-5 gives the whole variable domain SAVISQKPSRDICQRGTSLTIQCQVDSQVTMMFWYRQQPGQSLTLIATANQGSEATYESGFVIDKFPISRPNLTFSTLTVSNMSPEDSSIYLCSVSPGTANQPQHFGDGTRLSIL.

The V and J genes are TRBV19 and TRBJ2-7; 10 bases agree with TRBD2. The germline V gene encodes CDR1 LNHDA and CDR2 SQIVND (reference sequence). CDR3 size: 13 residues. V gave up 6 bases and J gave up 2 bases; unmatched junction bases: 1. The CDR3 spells CASSSGRAYEQYF. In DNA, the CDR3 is TGTGCCAGTAGCAGCGGGAGGGCCTACGAGCAGTACTTC.

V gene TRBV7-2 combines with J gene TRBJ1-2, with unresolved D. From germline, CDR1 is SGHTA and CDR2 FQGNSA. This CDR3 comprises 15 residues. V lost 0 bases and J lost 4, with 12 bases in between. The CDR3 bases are TGTGCCAGCAGCTTAGCTCCGAGATCGGTCTATGGCTACACCTTC. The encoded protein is CASSLAPRSVYGYTF. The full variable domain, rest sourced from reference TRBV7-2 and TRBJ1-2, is GAGVSQSPSNKVTEKGKDVELRCDPISGHTALYWYRQSLGQGLEFLIYFQGNSAPDKSGLPSDRFSAERTGGSVSTLTIQRTQQEDSAVYLCASSLAPRSVYGYTFGSGTRLTVV.

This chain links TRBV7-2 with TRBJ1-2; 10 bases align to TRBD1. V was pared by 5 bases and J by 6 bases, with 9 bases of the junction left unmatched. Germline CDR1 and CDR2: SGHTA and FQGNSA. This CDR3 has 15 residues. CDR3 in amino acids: CASSAPGQGRHGYTF. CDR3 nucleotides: TGTGCCAGCAGCGCACCGGGACAGGGGAGGCATGGCTACACCTTC.

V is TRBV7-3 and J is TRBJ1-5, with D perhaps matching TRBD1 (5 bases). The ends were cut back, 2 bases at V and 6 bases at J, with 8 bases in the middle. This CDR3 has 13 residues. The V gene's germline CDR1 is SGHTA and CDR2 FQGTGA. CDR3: CASSLWQGQPQHF. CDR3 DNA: TGTGCCAGCAGCTTATGGCAGGGTCAGCCCCAGCATTTT. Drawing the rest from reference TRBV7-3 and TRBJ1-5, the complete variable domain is GAGVSQTPSNKVTEKGKYVELRCDPISGHTALYWYRQSLGQGPEFLIYFQGTGAADDSGLPNDRFFAVRPEGSVSTLKIQRTERGDSAVYLCASSLWQGQPQHFGDGTRLSIL.

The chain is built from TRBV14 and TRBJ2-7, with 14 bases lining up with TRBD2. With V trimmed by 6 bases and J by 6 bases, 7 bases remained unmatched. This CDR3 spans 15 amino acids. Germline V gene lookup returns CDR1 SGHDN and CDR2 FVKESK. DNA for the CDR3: TGTGCCAGCAGTACGGTGGGACTAGCGGGAGCCGAGCAGTACTTC. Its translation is CASSTVGLAGAEQYF.

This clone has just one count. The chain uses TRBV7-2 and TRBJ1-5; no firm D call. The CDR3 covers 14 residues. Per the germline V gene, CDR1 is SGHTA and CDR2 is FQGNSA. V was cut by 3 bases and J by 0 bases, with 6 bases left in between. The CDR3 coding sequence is TGTGCCAGCAGCTTGACACCTAGCAATCAGCCCCAGCATTTT. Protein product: CASSLTPSNQPQHF.

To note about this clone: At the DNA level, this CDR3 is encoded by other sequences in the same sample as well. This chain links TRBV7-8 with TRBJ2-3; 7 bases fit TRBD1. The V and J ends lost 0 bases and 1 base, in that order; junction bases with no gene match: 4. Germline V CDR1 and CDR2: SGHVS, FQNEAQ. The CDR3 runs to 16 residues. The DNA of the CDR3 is TGTGCCAGCAGCTTAGCGCGACAGGGTGGCACAGATACGCAGTATTTT. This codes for CASSLARQGGTDTQYF.

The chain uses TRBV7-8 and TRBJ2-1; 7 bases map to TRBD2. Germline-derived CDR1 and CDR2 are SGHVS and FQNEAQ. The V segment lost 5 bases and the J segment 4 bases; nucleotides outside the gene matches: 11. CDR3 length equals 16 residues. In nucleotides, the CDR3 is TGTGCCAGCAGCACCCAAAGGGGAGGGGAATACAATGAGCAGTTCTTC. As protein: CASSTQRGGEYNEQFF.

This CDR3 is CASSLAPGQGVFNEQFF. The CDR3 nucleotides read TGTGCCAGCAGCTTAGCGCCGGGACAGGGTGTGTTCAATGAGCAGTTCTTC. The genes are TRBV7-2 and TRBJ2-1, with 9 nucleotides matching TRBD1. With V trimmed by 0 bases and J by 6 bases, 9 bases remained unmatched. Per the germline V gene, CDR1 is SGHTA and CDR2 is FQGNSA. The CDR3 is 17 amino acids.

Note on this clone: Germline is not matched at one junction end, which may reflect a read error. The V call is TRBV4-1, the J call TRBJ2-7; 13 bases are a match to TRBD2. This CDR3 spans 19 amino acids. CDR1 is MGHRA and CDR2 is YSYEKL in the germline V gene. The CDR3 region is CASSEESGLAGYTAYEQYF. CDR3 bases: TGCGCCAGCAGCGAAGAATCGGGACTAGCGGGATACACCGCTTACGAGCAGTACTTC.

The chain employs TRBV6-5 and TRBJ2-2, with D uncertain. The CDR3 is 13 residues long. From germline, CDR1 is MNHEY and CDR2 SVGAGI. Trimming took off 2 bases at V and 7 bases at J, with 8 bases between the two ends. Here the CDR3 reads CASSYMRNGELFF. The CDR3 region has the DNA TGTGCCAGCAGTTACATGCGGAACGGGGAGCTGTTTTTT.

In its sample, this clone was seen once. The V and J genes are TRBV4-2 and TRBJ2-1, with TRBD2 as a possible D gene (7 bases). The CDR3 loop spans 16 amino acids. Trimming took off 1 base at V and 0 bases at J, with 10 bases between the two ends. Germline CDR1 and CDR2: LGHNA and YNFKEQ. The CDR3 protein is CASSQVGGGSYNEQFF. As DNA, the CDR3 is TGTGCCAGCAGCCAAGTAGGGGGGGGCTCCTACAATGAGCAGTTCTTC.

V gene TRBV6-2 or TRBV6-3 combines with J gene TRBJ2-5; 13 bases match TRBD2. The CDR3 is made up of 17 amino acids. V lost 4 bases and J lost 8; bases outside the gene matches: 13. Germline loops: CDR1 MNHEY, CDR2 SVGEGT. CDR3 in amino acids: CASSSPGLAGLKGTQYF. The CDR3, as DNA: TGTGCCAGCAGTTCCCCGGGACTAGCGGGGTTGAAAGGTACCCAGTACTTC.

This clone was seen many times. As DNA, the CDR3 is TGTGCCAGCAGCTTGGAATCGGGACACCCCGAGCAGTACTTC. It encodes CASSLESGHPEQYF. The chain uses TRBV5-4 and TRBJ2-7, with D possibly TRBD1 on 6 matching bases. CDR1 is SGHNT, CDR2 YYREEE, per germline (reference sequence). V shed 0 bases and J shed 6 bases, with 13 bases lying between them. The CDR3 runs 14 residues. Full variable domain (remainder filled in from reference TRBV5-4 and TRBJ2-7): ETGVTQSPTHLIKTRGQQVTLRCSSQSGHNTVSWYQQALGQGPQFIFQYYREEENGRGNFPPRFSGLQFPNYSSELNVNALELDDSALYLCASSLESGHPEQYFGPGTRLTVT.

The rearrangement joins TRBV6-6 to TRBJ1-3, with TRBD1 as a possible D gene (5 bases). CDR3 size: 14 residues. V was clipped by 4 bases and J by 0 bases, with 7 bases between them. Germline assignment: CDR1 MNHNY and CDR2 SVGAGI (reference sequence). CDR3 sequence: CASSLDSSGNTIYF. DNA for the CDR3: TGTGCCAGCAGTTTAGACAGCTCTGGAAACACCATATATTTT.